Listed below are T cell receptor beta chains from one sample, sequenced in a study of T cell repertoires in cytomegalovirus infection. These receptors are not linked to any known antigen. One entry per CDR3 protein results from TCRdb running MiXCR on the reads. The table records about a million distinct CDR3 sequences, approximately 31% of them present only once. The sequences come from cultured CD8+ T cells from PBMCs, collected from culture after CMV antigen stimulation. These TCRs come from a human donor in good health (CMV status not recorded). Some clones in this sample may be carry-over from other donors' samples. The CDR3 runs from the conserved cysteine through the conserved F or W. The D gene is left open where the match is weak. Expanded clones are given a class, and other clones once, few, many or no size at all.

length: 12; V: TRBV13; size: -; J: TRBJ2-7; D: -; CDR3: CASSGSTYEQYF; DNA: TGTGCCAGCAGTGGGAGTACCTACGAGCAGTACTTC
length: 14; V: TRBV7-6; size: -; J: TRBJ1-5; D: -; CDR3: CASSQIGKDQPQHF; DNA: TGTGCCAGCAGCCAGATCGGGAAGGATCAGCCCCAGCATTTT
length: 17; V: TRBV4-3; size: once; J: TRBJ2-2; D: TRBD2; CDR3: CASSPNGGGPIAGELFF; DNA: TGCGCCAGCAGCCCGAACGGGGGGGGGCCGATCGCCGGGGAGCTGTTTTTT
length: 13; V: TRBV10-3; size: -; J: TRBJ1-2; D: -; CDR3: CAISDQRNYGYTF; DNA: TGTGCCATCAGTGATCAGCGGAACTATGGCTACACCTTC
length: 14; V: TRBV19; size: -; J: TRBJ2-3; D: -; CDR3: CASSIVGATDTQYF; DNA: TGTGCCAGTAGTATAGTGGGTGCCACAGATACGCAGTATTTT
length: 18; V: TRBV20-1; size: -; J: TRBJ2-3; D: TRBD2; CDR3: CSASLLPGLAGGKDTQYF; DNA: TGCAGTGCTAGCCTCCTTCCGGGACTAGCGGGGGGAAAAGATACGCAGTATTTT
length: 13; V: TRBV6-6; size: -; J: TRBJ2-7; D: -; CDR3: CASIPGNSYEQYF; DNA: TGTGCCAGCATCCCAGGGAACTCCTACGAGCAGTACTTC
length: 13; V: TRBV28; size: few; J: TRBJ2-2; D: -; CDR3: CATESGGTGELFF; DNA: TGTGCCACCGAAAGTGGGGGGACCGGGGAGCTGTTTTTT
length: 13; V: TRBV7-9; size: -; J: TRBJ2-7; D: -; CDR3: CVSSLGNGDEQYF; DNA: TGTGTCAGCAGCTTGGGAAATGGGGATGAGCAGTACTTC
length: 14; V: TRBV6-2/TRBV6-3; size: -; J: TRBJ1-5; D: -; CDR3: CASGGMGSNQPQHF; DNA: TGTGCCAGCGGAGGGATGGGGAGCAATCAGCCCCAGCATTTT
length: 12; V: TRBV7-6; size: -; J: TRBJ1-5; D: -; CDR3: CASSAMSQPQHF; DNA: TGTGCCAGCAGCGCTATGAGTCAGCCCCAGCATTTT
length: 15; V: TRBV20-1; size: -; J: TRBJ1-4; D: -; CDR3: CSARDLTGTNEKLFF; DNA: TGCAGTGCTAGAGATCTAACAGGGACTAATGAAAAACTGTTTTTT
length: 15; V: TRBV7-9; size: -; J: TRBJ1-2; D: -; CDR3: CASSLASLYNYGYTF; DNA: TGTGCCAGCAGCTTAGCCAGTCTCTATAACTATGGCTACACCTTC
length: 15; V: TRBV3-1; size: -; J: TRBJ1-1; D: -; CDR3: CASSPEGGRLTEAFF; DNA: TGTGCCAGCAGCCCCGAGGGGGGTAGACTCACTGAAGCTTTCTTT
length: 18; V: TRBV19; size: -; J: TRBJ1-5; D: -; CDR3: CASSIDQVLDSLNQPQHF; DNA: TGTGCCAGTAGTATCGATCAGGTGCTGGACAGCCTCAATCAGCCCCAGCATTTT
length: 13; V: TRBV20-1; size: -; J: TRBJ1-1; D: -; CDR3: CSAQEDSITEAFF; DNA: TGCAGTGCTCAGGAGGACAGCATCACTGAAGCTTTCTTT
length: 16; V: TRBV6-5; size: few; J: TRBJ2-1; D: TRBD2; CDR3: CASSYQLAVPSNEQFF; DNA: TGTGCCAGCAGTTACCAACTAGCGGTACCGTCCAATGAGCAGTTCTTC
length: 14; V: TRBV7-2; size: many; J: TRBJ1-6; D: -; CDR3: CASSLGHNNSPLHF; DNA: TGTGCCAGCAGCTTAGGACACAATAATTCACCCCTCCACTTT
length: 20; V: TRBV6-5; size: -; J: TRBJ2-2; D: TRBD2; CDR3: CASSYSALAGGEGDTGELFF; DNA: TGTGCCAGCAGTTACTCCGCGCTAGCGGGGGGGGAAGGGGACACCGGGGAGCTGTTTTTT
length: 15; V: TRBV20-1; size: -; J: TRBJ2-1; D: TRBD1; CDR3: CSAAGQGAGNHEQFF; DNA: TGCAGTGCAGCTGGACAGGGGGCAGGTAACCATGAGCAGTTCTTC
length: 16; V: TRBV7-9; size: many; J: TRBJ2-5; D: -; CDR3: CASSRGEQVLQETQYF; DNA: TGTGCCAGCAGCCGGGGAGAACAGGTTCTTCAAGAGACCCAGTACTTC
length: 18; V: TRBV6-4; size: few; J: TRBJ2-1; D: TRBD2; CDR3: CASSRLAGGLRSYNEQFF; DNA: TGTGCCAGCAGTCGACTAGCGGGGGGCTTACGCTCCTACAATGAGCAGTTCTTC
length: 13; V: TRBV27; size: -; J: TRBJ1-5; D: -; CDR3: CASSFSRNQPQHF; DNA: TGTGCCAGCAGTTTTAGCCGCAATCAGCCCCAGCATTTT
length: 12; V: TRBV2; size: -; J: TRBJ2-7; D: -; CDR3: CASSESQTEQYF; DNA: TGTGCCAGCAGTGAGAGTCAGACCGAGCAGTACTTC
length: 14; V: TRBV6-2/TRBV6-3; size: medium-sized; J: TRBJ2-1; D: -; CDR3: CASSYGGGAVEQFF; DNA: TGTGCCAGCAGTTACGGAGGGGGGGCCGTTGAGCAGTTCTTC
length: 18; V: TRBV7-6; size: many; J: TRBJ2-2; D: TRBD2; CDR3: CASSIRLAGGQDTGELFF; DNA: TGTGCCAGCAGCATCAGACTAGCGGGGGGGCAGGACACCGGGGAGCTGTTTTTT
length: 17; V: TRBV7-9; size: few; J: TRBJ1-2; D: TRBD1; CDR3: CASSHTSRTGRPNGYTF; DNA: TGTGCCAGCAGCCATACTAGTAGGACAGGGCGACCCAATGGCTACACCTTC
length: 14; V: TRBV6-1; size: many; J: TRBJ1-1; D: -; CDR3: CASSPSGGGAEAFF; DNA: TGTGCCAGCAGCCCTAGTGGGGGGGGAGCTGAAGCTTTCTTT
length: 15; V: TRBV27; size: -; J: TRBJ2-7; D: -; CDR3: CASSLAGALSYEQYF; DNA: TGTGCCAGCAGTTTAGCAGGGGCGCTCTCCTACGAGCAGTACTTC
length: 12; V: TRBV10-3; size: few; J: TRBJ1-2; D: TRBD1; CDR3: CAIRQGSDGYTF; DNA: TGTGCCATCAGACAGGGGTCTGATGGCTACACCTTC
length: 15; V: TRBV6-5; size: few; J: TRBJ1-1; D: -; CDR3: CASSYSTAMNTEAFF; DNA: TGTGCCAGCAGTTACTCGACAGCAATGAACACTGAAGCTTTCTTT
length: 14; V: TRBV6-2/TRBV6-3; size: many; J: TRBJ2-3; D: -; CDR3: CASSYGGLTDTQYF; DNA: TGTGCCAGCAGTTACGGAGGCCTCACAGATACGCAGTATTTT
length: 15; V: TRBV27; size: -; J: TRBJ2-3; D: -; CDR3: CASSFGGYTADTQYF; DNA: TGTGCCAGCAGTTTCGGGGGTTACACAGCAGATACGCAGTATTTT
length: 15; V: TRBV7-9; size: many; J: TRBJ2-7; D: TRBD1; CDR3: CASSLLMGQGYEQYF; DNA: TGTGCCAGCAGCTTACTTATGGGACAGGGCTACGAGCAGTACTTC
length: 15; V: TRBV28; size: few; J: TRBJ1-1; D: TRBD1; CDR3: CASSLGPGGHTEAFF; DNA: TGTGCCAGCAGTTTAGGGCCAGGGGGCCACACTGAAGCTTTCTTT
length: 16; V: TRBV6-6; size: few; J: TRBJ1-5; D: TRBD1; CDR3: CASTLGGQARNQPQHF; DNA: TGTGCCAGCACCCTAGGAGGACAGGCCCGCAATCAGCCCCAGCATTTT
length: 14; V: TRBV6-2/TRBV6-3; size: few; J: TRBJ1-4; D: -; CDR3: CASSYDNLNEKLFF; DNA: TGTGCCAGCAGTTACGACAATCTTAATGAAAAACTGTTTTTT
length: 15; V: TRBV7-9; size: -; J: TRBJ1-2; D: -; CDR3: CASSSLNAKSYGYTF; DNA: TGTGCCAGCAGCTCGCTTAATGCGAAGAGCTATGGCTACACCTTC
length: 14; V: TRBV6-1; size: few; J: TRBJ2-1; D: -; CDR3: CASSERRRLNEQFF; DNA: TGTGCCAGCAGTGAACGGCGACGACTCAATGAGCAGTTCTTC
length: 15; V: TRBV7-9; size: -; J: TRBJ2-1; D: TRBD1; CDR3: CASNDRDRGGNEQFF; DNA: TGTGCCAGCAACGACCGGGACAGGGGAGGAAATGAGCAGTTCTTC
length: 17; V: TRBV7-9; size: -; J: TRBJ2-1; D: TRBD2; CDR3: CASSLTLAGGPHNEQFF; DNA: TGTGCCAGCAGCTTGACCCTAGCGGGGGGGCCCCACAATGAGCAGTTCTTC
length: 15; V: TRBV7-7; size: -; J: TRBJ2-5; D: TRBD1; CDR3: CASSLDEGAQETQYF; DNA: TGTGCTAGCAGCTTAGATGAGGGGGCCCAAGAGACCCAGTACTTC